A selection of T cell receptor beta chains follows, all from one sample in a study of cytomegalovirus exposure and HLA in healthy donors. TCRdb keeps only in-frame clones here, not all; method: immunoSEQ multiplex PCR. The sample holds about 200,000 clones, roughly 80% seen once. The sample taken for sequencing was PBMCs. These receptors came from a woman aged 18-29 years in good health and CMV-seronegative. The CDR3 runs from the conserved cysteine through the conserved F or W. A D gene is named only where the DNA matches it firmly. Size values are once, few and many counts, or a class for expanded clones, and some rows have none.

J,V,D,size,DNA,CDR3
TRBJ1-1,TRBV27,NA,NA,TGTGCCAGCAGTGATACAGGGACTGAAGCTTTCTTT,CASSDTGTEAFF
TRBJ1-2,TRBV5-1,NA,few,TGCGCCAGCAGCTTGGCGGGGTCCTATGGCTACACCTTC,CASSLAGSYGYTF
TRBJ1-6,TRBV30,TRBD1,NA,TGTGCCTGGAGTGTTGATGACAGGGGGCTTTCACCCCTCCACTTT,CAWSVDDRGLSPLHF
TRBJ1-3,TRBV5-8,NA,few,TGTGCCAGCAGCTTGATGGTTGGCGGAAACACCATATATTTT,CASSLMVGGNTIYF
TRBJ2-1,TRBV6-5,TRBD2,once,TGTGCCAGCAGTTACAAGCGGGGGGGCTACAATGAGCAGTTCTTC,CASSYKRGGYNEQFF
TRBJ2-2,TRBV15,NA,few,TGTGCCACCAGTCGAGGGGGAGGCGGACAGAACACCGGGGAGCTGTTTTTT,CATSRGGGGQNTGELFF
TRBJ2-7,TRBV7-7,TRBD1,NA,TGTGCTAGCAGCTTAGGGACAGGGCAATACGAGCAGTACTTC,CASSLGTGQYEQYF
TRBJ2-7,TRBV6-1,TRBD1,NA,TGTGCCAGCAGTGCTCGCAGGGGGTCTATCGACGAGCAGTACTTC,CASSARRGSIDEQYF
TRBJ2-5,TRBV2,TRBD1,once,TGTGCCAGCAGCGTACAGGGGCGTGGGGAGACCCAGTACTTC,CASSVQGRGETQYF
TRBJ1-1,TRBV6-1,NA,NA,TGTGCCAGCAGTGGGCCTGTGTCGGGTTTCTTT,CASSGPVSGFF
TRBJ2-1,TRBV5-1,NA,NA,TGCGCCAGCCAAACCTCCGTTCCCAACGGGCACAATGAGCAGTTCTTC,CASQTSVPNGHNEQFF
TRBJ2-7,TRBV5-8,NA,NA,TGTGCCAGCAGCTTGGGGCCACAGGCCCACTCCTACGAGCAGTACTTC,CASSLGPQAHSYEQYF
TRBJ1-1,TRBV5-1,NA,NA,TGCGCCAGCAGTTACCAGGGGCCTCTGAACACTGAAGCTTTCTTT,CASSYQGPLNTEAFF
TRBJ2-2,TRBV2,NA,NA,TGTGCCACCTGGGGCATTACCTTCACCGGGGAGCTGTTTTTT,CATWGITFTGELFF
TRBJ1-1,TRBV5-1,NA,NA,TGCGCCAGCAGCTTGGCCTTGGGGGCAGGGAACACTGAAGCTTTCTTT,CASSLALGAGNTEAFF
TRBJ2-3,TRBV5-1,TRBD2,NA,TGCGCCAGCAGCTTTAGCGGGAGGGGAACAGATACGCAGTATTTT,CASSFSGRGTDTQYF
TRBJ2-1,TRBV6-5,NA,NA,TGTGCCTCAGCTCGGACCACCAAGAATGAGCAGTTCTTC,CASARTTKNEQFF
TRBJ2-1,TRBV7-3,NA,NA,TGTGCCAGCAGCTTAAATATCATGGCAGTAGTAAACAATGAGCAGTTCTTC,CASSLNIMAVVNNEQFF
TRBJ1-5,TRBV2,NA,many,TGTGCCAGCAGTGAATGGTGGGACCAGCCCCAGCATTTT,CASSEWWDQPQHF
TRBJ2-2,TRBV28,NA,NA,TGTGCCAGCAGTTTACGGCTTTTGAACACCGGGGAGCTGTTTTTT,CASSLRLLNTGELFF
TRBJ2-6,TRBV7-9,NA,NA,TGTGCCAGCAGCCAGGACCCAGGTTCTGGGGCCAACGTCCTGACTTTC,CASSQDPGSGANVLTF
TRBJ2-3,TRBV9,NA,NA,TGTGCCAGCAGCGCATCGGGAGTGACAGATACGCAGTATTTT,CASSASGVTDTQYF
TRBJ2-7,TRBV27,NA,NA,TGTGCCAGCAGTTTCGGTGACGAGCAGTACTTC,CASSFGDEQYF
TRBJ2-5,TRBV19,TRBD1,NA,TGTGCCAGTAGTATCCGACAGGGGGCGATTCAAGAGACCCAGTACTTC,CASSIRQGAIQETQYF
TRBJ2-7,TRBV7-2,TRBD2,NA,TGTGCCAGCAGCGATCGGACTAGCGGCTACGAGCAGTACTTC,CASSDRTSGYEQYF
TRBJ1-2,TRBV28,NA,few,TGTGCCAGCAGTTTATCCGGGACTCGGCCAGGAGGCTACACCTTC,CASSLSGTRPGGYTF
TRBJ2-7,TRBV6-1,NA,NA,TGTGCCAGCAGTGTAATGCAGACCTACGAGCAGTACTTC,CASSVMQTYEQYF
TRBJ1-5,TRBV27,TRBD1,once,TGTGCCAGCAGTCCGACTCGGGGACAGGGGGCCAGCTGGGGTGACACAAATCAGCCCCAGCATTTT,CASSPTRGQGASWGDTNQPQHF
TRBJ1-2,TRBV2,NA,NA,TGTGCCAGCAGTGCGGAGCCTGGGGATGGCTACACCTTC,CASSAEPGDGYTF
TRBJ2-3,TRBV5-4,NA,NA,TGTGCCAGCAGGACAGAGAGCACAGATACGCAGTATTTT,CASRTESTDTQYF
TRBJ1-5,TRBV19,TRBD1,NA,TGTGCCAGTAGTGCCAACAGGGGTGATCAGCCCCAGCATTTT,CASSANRGDQPQHF
TRBJ2-7,TRBV6-6,TRBD2,NA,TGTGCCAGCAGTTACGGGACTAGCGGGCCTCCAGAGCAGTACTTC,CASSYGTSGPPEQYF
TRBJ2-7,TRBV5-1,TRBD1,NA,TGCGCCAGCAGCTTGGCTAAGGGGGCGGCTAGCTCCTACGAGCAGTACTTC,CASSLAKGAASSYEQYF
TRBJ2-1,TRBV5-1,TRBD1,NA,TGCGCCAGCAGCTTGGCAGGGGGCAGCTCCTACAATGAGCAGTTCTTC,CASSLAGGSSYNEQFF
TRBJ1-2,TRBV5-1,NA,NA,TGCGCCAGCAGCTTGGCACGGCAACGGGGTGGCTACACCTTC,CASSLARQRGGYTF
TRBJ2-7,TRBV6-5,NA,NA,TGTGCCAGCAGGAGGGCCTCTTTGGGCTACGAGCAGTACTTC,CASRRASLGYEQYF
TRBJ2-1,TRBV9,TRBD2,NA,TGTGCCAGCAGCCCCAGGCTAGCGGGGGCGTTAGGTGAGCAGTTCTTC,CASSPRLAGALGEQFF
TRBJ1-2,TRBV9,TRBD1,once,TGTGCCAGCAGCGCGTCGACAGGGGCAGTATTTGGCTACACCTTC,CASSASTGAVFGYTF
TRBJ2-1,TRBV29-1,NA,NA,TGCAGCGTTGGCGGCCGGGACCATGAGCAGTTCTTC,CSVGGRDHEQFF
TRBJ1-5,TRBV6-1,TRBD1,NA,TGTGCCAGCAGTGAAAGGGGCCAGGGGGTTTGGAATCAGCCCCAGCATTTT,CASSERGQGVWNQPQHF
TRBJ2-4,TRBV2,NA,NA,TGTGCCAGCAGCACTAGGGTAGCCAAAAACATTCAGTACTTC,CASSTRVAKNIQYF
TRBJ2-5,TRBV5-1,TRBD1,NA,TGCGCCAGCAGCCGCCAGGGACAGCTCCAAGAGACCCAGTACTTC,CASSRQGQLQETQYF
TRBJ2-3,TRBV15,TRBD1,NA,TGTGCCACCGGGTCCCGGGACAGGGGTGCGACAGATACGCAGTATTTT,CATGSRDRGATDTQYF
TRBJ1-2,TRBV5-1,TRBD1,NA,TGCGCCAGCAGCTTCAACCCGGACAGGGGCGGGTATGGCTACACCTTC,CASSFNPDRGGYGYTF
TRBJ2-7,TRBV11-2,NA,NA,TGTGCCAGCAGCTTAGTTGGACAGACCTACGAGCAGTACTTC,CASSLVGQTYEQYF
TRBJ2-7,TRBV18,TRBD2,NA,TGTGCCAGCTCCTCGGGACTAGGGAGGTACGAGCAGTACTTC,CASSSGLGRYEQYF
TRBJ2-7,TRBV19,NA,once,TGTGCCAGTAGTATCCGAGGGGACTACGAGCAGTACTTC,CASSIRGDYEQYF
TRBJ1-1,TRBV15,NA,few,TGTGCCACCAGCACACTCCAGGGTGAAGCTTTCTTT,CATSTLQGEAFF